This T cell receptor (beta chain) was documented in a study of blood T cell repertoires in COVID-19. Study details: Some COVID-19 samples were acute and others convalescent; all came from the United States, Italy and Spain. PBMCs, B-cell-depleted T cells, or T cells provided the cDNA or gDNA that made up the material.

A word on this clone: One junction end disagrees with the germline gene, perhaps due to a read error.

CDR1 and CDR2 from the germline V gene are SSHAT and FNYEAQ (reference sequence). This CDR3 has 14 residues. Authors' processing steps: Cell counts per sample came from amplifying reference gene primers. Data came from immunoSEQ multiplex PCR; TCRdb stores just in-frame clones and leaves some out. V, J and clone size are those of that table, while D and trimming were read from the DNA. The table has tens of thousands of clones, approximately 87% seen once. This receptor was obtained from a human donor in a cohort sampled during active COVID-19. This chain joins TRBV7-7 and TRBJ2-5; D ambiguous. Sequenced input: peripheral blood. The CDR3, as DNA: TGTGCTAGCAGCTTAGCTATTCACCAAGAGACCCAGTACTTC. Amino acids: CASSLAIHQETQYF.